What follows are 6 T cell receptor beta chains derived from one specimen sequenced in a study of T-cell reconstitution after alpha-beta-depleted transplantation in children. Preparation of the TCRbeta library involved a method that used unique molecular identifiers. TCRdb used MiXCR to reprocess the PCR reads, holding one entry per CDR3 protein. The table has about 460,000 distinct CDR3 sequences, around an eighth seen once. The sample in question was PBMCs from the stem cell graft donor, obtained from the stem cell graft. The receptors originated from a human donor who donated a stem cell graft to a child with combined immunodeficiency.

This clonotype has a handful of counts. The genes are TRBV5-5 and TRBJ2-5; D is possibly TRBD1 (5 bases). The V and J ends lost 2 bases and 2 bases respectively, with 13 bases between them. Germline V gene data show CDR1 as SGHKS and CDR2 as YYEKEE (reference sequence). CDR3 length: 15 amino acids. The DNA for the CDR3 is TGTGCCAGCAGCTTAGGGCAGGGCGTTCAAGAGACCCAGTACTTC. Amino acids: CASSLGQGVQETQYF. The full variable domain, its missing parts supplied by reference TRBV5-5 and TRBJ2-5, is DAGVTQSPTHLIKTRGQQVTLRCSPISGHKSVSWYQQVLGQGPQFIFQYYEKEERGRGNFPDRFSARQFPNYSSELNVNALLLGDSALYLCASSLGQGVQETQYFGPGTRLLVL.

This clonotype was seen a few times. The rearrangement joins TRBV10-3 to TRBJ2-7, with 9 nucleotides matching TRBD2. This CDR3 is 16 amino acids long. V shed 2 bases, J shed 1 base, and the junction held 6 bases outside the gene matches. Germline loops: CDR1 ENHRY, CDR2 SYGVKD. The DNA of the CDR3 is TGTGCCATCAGTGAGGTAGCGGGAGCCAGTTCCTACGAGCAGTACTTC. Translation: CAISEVAGASSYEQYF.

This chain links TRBV18 with TRBJ2-7, with D uncertain. V was cut by 2 bases and J by 4 bases, with 12 bases left in between. This CDR3 has 14 amino acids. Germline V lookup: CDR1 KGHSH, CDR2 LQKENI. CDR3 coding DNA: TGTGCCAGCTCACCAATGGCAGGCGCGTACGAGCAGTACTTC. It is translated as CASSPMAGAYEQYF.

This clonotype was detected only a few times. This chain links TRBV6-1 with TRBJ2-7; 9 nucleotides line up with TRBD1. The germline CDR1 and CDR2 sequences are MNHNS and SASEGT. The CDR3 has 15 residues. Trimming removed 3 bases from V and 5 bases from J; junction bases left unmatched: 8. The CDR3: CASSDWGQGRDEQYF. Here the CDR3 DNA reads TGTGCCAGCAGTGACTGGGGACAGGGACGCGACGAGCAGTACTTC.

This clonotype was seen more than once but under ten times. The CDR3 sequence is CASRTDRDYNEQFF. Written as DNA, the CDR3 is TGTGCCAGCAGGACCGACAGGGATTACAATGAGCAGTTCTTC. The V gene is TRBV6-2 or TRBV6-3, the J gene TRBJ2-1, with TRBD1 matching 7 bases. Germline CDR1 and CDR2: MNHEY and SVGEGT. The CDR3 sequence is 14 residues long. V lost 6 bases, J lost 4 bases, and 6 bases stayed unmatched.

This clonotype appeared many times. The CDR3, as DNA: TGTGCCAGCAGTCCACCTGACAGCAGGGAGACCCAGTACTTC. Translation: CASSPPDSRETQYF. The chain has TRBV12-3 or TRBV12-4 and TRBJ2-5; maybe TRBD1 (5 bases). The CDR3 loop spans 14 amino acids. V was trimmed by 5 bases and J by 5 bases, leaving 15 bases between them.